The T cell receptor (beta chain) under discussion was sequenced for a study of blood T cell repertoires in COVID-19. Looking at the study overall: The samples span acute and convalescent COVID-19 from the United States, Italy and Spain. PBMCs, B-cell-depleted T cells, or T cells were the source of the cDNA or gDNA that made up the material.

Per germline, CDR1 SGDLS and CDR2 YYNGEE. V lost 4 bases and J 0 bases, leaving 13 bases between the germline ends. This CDR3 region has 15 residues. Original processing methods: Estimation of nucleated cell counts relied on the amplification of reference gene primers. Produced via immunoSEQ multiplex PCR; TCRdb's table is partial and in-frame only. V and J calls and clone size come straight from that table; D and trimming were deduced from the DNA. The sample has 65,000 or so clones, approximately 78% seen once; the top ten hold about 15%. The V gene is TRBV9, the J gene TRBJ1-2; perhaps TRBD1 as D (6 bases). Sequencing was carried out using peripheral blood. This TCR came from an elderly man with acute or convalescent COVID-19. The CDR3 is CASSLGTLANYGYTF. The DNA of the CDR3 is TGTGCCAGCAGCCTAGGGACACTTGCTAACTATGGCTACACCTTC.